What follows describes a single T cell receptor (beta chain). Antigen unknown. TCRdb re-called the reads through MiXCR, storing one row per CDR3 protein. The top ten clones hold about a third of a sample with about 130,000 distinct CDR3 sequences, roughly 25% of them seen once. These data come from a study of T cell repertoires in cytomegalovirus infection. Overall study: Indications came from public TCR beta signatures; they pointed to CMV infection and to a matching HLA type. Whole-study findings and limits: In two of eight donors, the top clonotype was HLA-C-restricted CMV-specific.

The specimen sequenced was PBMCs, sequenced either directly or after in vitro stimulation (not recorded which). The source of this sequence is a human donor in good health (CMV status not recorded). Some clones in this sample may be carry-over from other donors' samples.

CDR3 protein: CASSYVGFTEAFF. In nucleotides, the CDR3 is TGTGCCAGCAGCTACGTGGGTTTTACTGAAGCTTTCTTT. This chain connects TRBV6-2 or TRBV6-3 to TRBJ1-1, with D uncertain. This CDR3 has 13 amino acids. V gave up 6 bases and J gave up 5 bases, with 13 bases separating them. The V gene's germline CDR1 is MNHEY and CDR2 SVGEGT.